A few counts support the clone carrying this T cell receptor beta chain. As processed by the authors: Scientists estimated how many nucleated cells there were by amplifying reference gene primers. Some clones are missing from TCRdb's copy, which holds only in-frame ones; the method was immunoSEQ multiplex PCR. That table supplies the V and J calls and clone size; D and trimming were determined from the DNA. The sample includes 100,000 to 150,000 clones, roughly 89% of them seen just once. Germline CDR1 is SSHAT and CDR2 is FNYEAQ (reference sequence). J gave up 5 bases and V 5 bases, and 2 bases lay outside the gene matches. The CDR3 is made up of 13 amino acids. The sample belongs to a study of blood T cell repertoires in COVID-19. Whole-study context: The study drew acute and convalescent COVID-19 samples from the United States, Italy and Spain. From T cells, B-cell-depleted T cells, or PBMCs came the material, which was cDNA or gDNA.

Sequencing was carried out using peripheral blood. The sequence derives from a man between 45 and 60 years old with active or convalescent COVID-19. The rearrangement joins TRBV7-7 to TRBJ1-5, with 8 bases lining up with TRBD1. The CDR3 loop reads CASSLGQDQPQHF. The CDR3 bases are TGTGCCAGCAGCCTGGGACAGGATCAGCCCCAGCATTTT.